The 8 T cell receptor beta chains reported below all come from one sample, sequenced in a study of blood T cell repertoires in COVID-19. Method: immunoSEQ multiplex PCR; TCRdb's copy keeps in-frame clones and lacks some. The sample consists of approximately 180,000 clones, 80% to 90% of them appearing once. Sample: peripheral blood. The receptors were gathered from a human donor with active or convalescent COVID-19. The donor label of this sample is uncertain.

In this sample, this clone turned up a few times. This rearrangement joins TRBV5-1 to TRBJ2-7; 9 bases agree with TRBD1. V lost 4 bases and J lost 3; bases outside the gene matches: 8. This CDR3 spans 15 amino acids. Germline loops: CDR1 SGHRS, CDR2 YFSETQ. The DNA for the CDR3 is TGCGCCAGCAGCAACTACAGGGGGCAGGGCTACGAGCAGTACTTC. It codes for CASSNYRGQGYEQYF. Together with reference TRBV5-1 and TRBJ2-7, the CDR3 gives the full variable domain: KAGVTQTPRYLIKTRGQQVTLSCSPISGHRSVSWYQQTPGQGLQFLFEYFSETQRNKGNFPGRFSGRQFSNSRSEMNVSTLELGDSALYLCASSNYRGQGYEQYFGPGTRLTVT.

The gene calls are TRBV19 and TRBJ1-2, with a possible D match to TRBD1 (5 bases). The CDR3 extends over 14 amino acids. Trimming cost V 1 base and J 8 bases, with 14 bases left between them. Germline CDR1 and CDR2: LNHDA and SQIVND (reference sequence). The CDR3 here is CASSIGKGTTGYTF. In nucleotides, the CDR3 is TGTGCCAGTAGTATAGGGAAGGGGACTACGGGCTACACCTTC.

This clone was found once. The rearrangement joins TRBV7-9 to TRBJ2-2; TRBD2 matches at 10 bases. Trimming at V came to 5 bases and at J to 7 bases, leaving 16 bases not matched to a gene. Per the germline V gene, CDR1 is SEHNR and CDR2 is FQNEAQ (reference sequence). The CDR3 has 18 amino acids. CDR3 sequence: CASSKDRELAGEVGELFF. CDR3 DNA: TGTGCCAGCAGCAAGGACAGGGAGCTAGCGGGAGAGGTCGGGGAGCTGTTTTTT. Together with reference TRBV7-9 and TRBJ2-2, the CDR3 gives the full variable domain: DTGVSQNPRHKITKRGQNVTFRCDPISEHNRLYWYRQTLGQGPEFLTYFQNEAQLEKSRLLSDRFSAERPKGSFSTLEIQRTEQGDSAMYLCASSKDRELAGEVGELFFGEGSRLTVL.

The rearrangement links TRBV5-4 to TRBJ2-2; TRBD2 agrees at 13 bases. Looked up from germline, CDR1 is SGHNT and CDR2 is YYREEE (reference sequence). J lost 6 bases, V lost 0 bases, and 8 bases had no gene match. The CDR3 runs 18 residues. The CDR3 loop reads CASSLGGLAGEGAGELFF. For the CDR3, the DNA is TGTGCCAGCAGCTTGGGTGGACTAGCGGGAGAAGGGGCCGGGGAGCTGTTTTTT.

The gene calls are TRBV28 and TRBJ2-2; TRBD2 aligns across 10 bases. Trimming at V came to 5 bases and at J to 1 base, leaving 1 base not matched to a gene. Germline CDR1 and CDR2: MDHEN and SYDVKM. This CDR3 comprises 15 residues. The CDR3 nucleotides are TGTGCCAGCAGTACTAGCGGGGTGAACACCGGGGAGCTGTTTTTT. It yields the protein CASSTSGVNTGELFF.

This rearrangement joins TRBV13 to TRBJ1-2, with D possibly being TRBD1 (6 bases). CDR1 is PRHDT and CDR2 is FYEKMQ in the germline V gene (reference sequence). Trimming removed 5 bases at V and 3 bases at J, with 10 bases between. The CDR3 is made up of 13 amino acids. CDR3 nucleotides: TGTGCCAGCAGCCGAGGGGGTTACTATGGCTACACCTTC. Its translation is CASSRGGYYGYTF.

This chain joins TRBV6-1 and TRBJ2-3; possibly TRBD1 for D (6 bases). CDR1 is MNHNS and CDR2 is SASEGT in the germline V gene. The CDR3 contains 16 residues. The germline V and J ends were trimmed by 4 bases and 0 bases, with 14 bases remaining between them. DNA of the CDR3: TGTGCCAGCAGTGGCCGGACAGTCCCGAGCACAGATACGCAGTATTTT. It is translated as CASSGRTVPSTDTQYF.

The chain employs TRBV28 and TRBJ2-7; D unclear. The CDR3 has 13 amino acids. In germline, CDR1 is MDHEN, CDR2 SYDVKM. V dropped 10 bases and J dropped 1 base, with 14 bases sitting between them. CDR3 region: CATEPGPSYEQYF. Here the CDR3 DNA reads TGTGCCACCGAGCCGGGTCCTTCCTACGAGCAGTACTTC.